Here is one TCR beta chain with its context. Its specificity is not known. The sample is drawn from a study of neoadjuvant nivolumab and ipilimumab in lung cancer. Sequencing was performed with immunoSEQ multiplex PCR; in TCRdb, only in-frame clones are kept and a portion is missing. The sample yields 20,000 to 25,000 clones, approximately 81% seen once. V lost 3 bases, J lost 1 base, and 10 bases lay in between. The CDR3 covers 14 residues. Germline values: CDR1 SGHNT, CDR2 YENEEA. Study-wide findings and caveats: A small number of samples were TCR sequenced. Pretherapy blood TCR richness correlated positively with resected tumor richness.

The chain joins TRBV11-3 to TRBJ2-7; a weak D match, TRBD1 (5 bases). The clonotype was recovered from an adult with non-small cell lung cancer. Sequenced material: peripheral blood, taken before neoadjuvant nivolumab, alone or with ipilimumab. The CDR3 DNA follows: TGTGCCAGCAGCTTGGATCAGGGATCCTACGAGCAGTACTTC. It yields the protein CASSLDQGSYEQYF.